Listed here are 7 T cell receptor beta chains from one sample, sequenced in a study of OX40 agonist ivuxolimab in advanced cancers. Produced via immunoSEQ multiplex PCR; TCRdb's table is partial and in-frame only. The sample lists approximately 58,000 clones, about 80% occurring once. Sequences were derived from CD4+ or CD8+ T cells sorted from blood, sampled in a trial of the OX40 agonist ivuxolimab. These receptors were obtained from an adult with an advanced solid tumor such as melanoma, head and neck, liver or kidney cancer.

The CDR3 nucleotides are TGCAGCGTAGCTGCGCCGAAACAAAGCTCCTACGAGCAGTACTTC. This codes for CSVAAPKQSSYEQYF. This chain joins TRBV29-1 and TRBJ2-7; D not resolved. There are 15 residues in the CDR3. Germline V CDR1 and CDR2: SQVTM, ANQGSEA. Trimming removed 6 bases from V and 0 bases from J, with 18 bases in between.

A single count supports this clone. This CDR3 is CASSGLVGETQYF. In nucleotides, the CDR3 is TGTGCCAGCAGTGGACTAGTCGGGGAGACCCAGTACTTC. V gene TRBV6-1 combines with J gene TRBJ2-5; possibly TRBD2 for D (6 bases). The germline V gene has CDR1 MNHNS and CDR2 SASEGT. This CDR3 spans 13 amino acids. With 4 bases removed from V and 5 bases from J, the gap between germline ends came to 11 bases.

This chain joins TRBV5-8 and TRBJ1-6; D unresolved. This CDR3 is 14 amino acids long. Germline CDR1 SGHTS, CDR2 YDEGEE. Trimming removed 5 bases at V and 4 bases at J, with 10 bases between. CDR3 in DNA: TGTGCCAGCAGTTCTAGAGCGTATAATTCACCCCTCCACTTT. It specifies CASSSRAYNSPLHF.

This sequence joins TRBV6-1 and TRBJ2-2, with a possible D match to TRBD2 (6 bases). Germline V gives CDR1 MNHNS, CDR2 SASEGT. Trimming took off 7 bases at V and 7 bases at J, with 19 bases between the two ends. This CDR3 is 15 amino acids long. The CDR3 DNA reads TGTGCCAGCATGCTGCGTCGGGGGTCTCTCGGGGAGCTGTTTTTT. Translating gives CASMLRRGSLGELFF.

The genes are TRBV5-1 and TRBJ2-7; TRBD1 might be the D (6 bases). Looked up from germline, CDR1 is SGHRS and CDR2 is YFSETQ. CDR3 length equals 15 residues. V shed 4 bases and J shed 0 bases, with 14 bases lying between them. CDR3 protein: CASSTSTGDSYEQYF. The DNA for the CDR3 is TGCGCCAGCAGCACCTCGACAGGAGACTCCTACGAGCAGTACTTC.

The rearrangement uses TRBV10-3 and TRBJ1-3, with D hard to call. Germline CDR1 reads ENHRY; CDR2 reads SYGVKD. Trimming took off 2 bases at V and 0 bases at J, with 14 bases between the two ends. The length of the CDR3 is 17 residues. The CDR3 DNA sequence: TGTGCCATCAGTGAGATTCGCAGTTCAAGCTCTGGAAACACCATATATTTT. Translated: CAISEIRSSSSGNTIYF.

V is TRBV16 and J is TRBJ1-3; D is uncertain. Trimming removed 0 bases from V and 0 bases from J, with 6 bases in between. The germline V gene has CDR1 KGHSY and CDR2 FQNENV. This CDR3 has 15 amino acids. DNA for the CDR3: TGTGCCAGCAGCCAATCGAGGGTCTCTGGAAACACCATATATTTT. This encodes CASSQSRVSGNTIYF.